This T cell receptor (beta chain) was recorded in a study of cytomegalovirus exposure and HLA in healthy donors. Whole-study context: A subsequent analysis reported that the 95 to 150 validation repertoires were produced on the same platform that had also been used for the roughly 700 first-cohort repertoires. Study-wide findings and caveats: According to reports, the classifier identified cytomegalovirus status with high specificity and sensitivity. Cytomegalovirus-associated TCR beta chains were listed, numbering some 170.

TCRdb keeps only in-frame clones here, not all; method: immunoSEQ multiplex PCR. The sample consists of more than 200,000 clones, roughly 90% of them appearing once. The donors were in the roughly 130-subject validation cohort; that cohort was separate from the approximately 700-subject first cohort. This CDR3 comprises 16 residues. Deletions cut 4 bases from V and 0 bases from J, with 17 bases between. Germline lookup yields CDR1 SGHRS and CDR2 YFSETQ. A word on this clone: The antigen is unknown.

The sample consisted of PBMCs. The chain links TRBV5-1 to TRBJ2-7; weak D call: TRBD2 (6 bases). This sequence originates from a man between 18 and 29 years old in good health and CMV-seropositive. The CDR3 loop reads CASSRDPGRDSYEQYF. CDR3 sequence (DNA): TGCGCCAGCAGCAGGGACCCTGGGCGGGACTCCTACGAGCAGTACTTC.